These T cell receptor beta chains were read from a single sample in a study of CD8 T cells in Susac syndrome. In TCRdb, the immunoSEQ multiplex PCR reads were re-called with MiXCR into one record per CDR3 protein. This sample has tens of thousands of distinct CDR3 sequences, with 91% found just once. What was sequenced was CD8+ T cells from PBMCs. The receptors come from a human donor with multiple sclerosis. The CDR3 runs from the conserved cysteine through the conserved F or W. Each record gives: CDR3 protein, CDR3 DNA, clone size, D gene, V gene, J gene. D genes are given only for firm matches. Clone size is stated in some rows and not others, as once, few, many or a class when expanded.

CDR3 protein: CASSASSGRSYNEQFF
CDR3 DNA: TGTGCCAGTAGCGCCAGTTCCGGCCGCTCCTACAATGAGCAGTTCTTC
clone size: .
D gene: .
V gene: TRBV19
J gene: TRBJ2-1

CDR3 protein: CASSLEGTVEQFF
CDR3 DNA: TGTGCCAGCAGCTTGGAAGGGACTGTTGAGCAGTTCTTC
clone size: .
D gene: .
V gene: TRBV5-4
J gene: TRBJ2-1

CDR3 protein: CASSVAGETYEQYF
CDR3 DNA: TGTGCCAGCAGCGTAGCAGGGGAGACCTACGAGCAGTACTTC
clone size: .
D gene: .
V gene: TRBV9
J gene: TRBJ2-7

CDR3 protein: CASSLTANTEAFF
CDR3 DNA: TGTGCCAGCAGTCTAACGGCGAACACTGAAGCTTTCTTT
clone size: few
D gene: .
V gene: TRBV6-6
J gene: TRBJ1-1

CDR3 protein: CASSLRDSRNEQFF
CDR3 DNA: TGTGCCAGCAGCTTACGGGACTCTAGAAATGAGCAGTTCTTC
clone size: once
D gene: .
V gene: TRBV7-2
J gene: TRBJ2-1

CDR3 protein: CATSDYRVNEQFF
CDR3 DNA: TGTGCCACCAGTGATTATCGTGTCAATGAGCAGTTCTTC
clone size: .
D gene: .
V gene: TRBV24-1
J gene: TRBJ2-1

CDR3 protein: CSARVGRADETQYF
CDR3 DNA: TGCAGTGCTAGAGTCGGGAGGGCCGATGAGACCCAGTACTTC
clone size: .
D gene: TRBD2
V gene: TRBV20-1
J gene: TRBJ2-5

CDR3 protein: CASSSNSYEQYF
CDR3 DNA: TGTGCCAGTAGTTCTAACTCCTACGAGCAGTACTTC
clone size: .
D gene: .
V gene: TRBV19
J gene: TRBJ2-7

CDR3 protein: CASSLDRSYEQYF
CDR3 DNA: TGTGCCAGCAGCCTCGACAGGTCCTACGAGCAGTACTTC
clone size: few
D gene: .
V gene: TRBV7-9
J gene: TRBJ2-7

CDR3 protein: CSARLGGSASEQYF
CDR3 DNA: TGCAGTGCTCGGCTCGGGGGGTCGGCTAGCGAGCAGTACTTC
clone size: .
D gene: TRBD2
V gene: TRBV20-1
J gene: TRBJ2-7

CDR3 protein: CASSQSSQETQYF
CDR3 DNA: TGTGCCAGCAGCCAATCAAGTCAAGAGACCCAGTACTTC
clone size: .
D gene: .
V gene: TRBV5-6
J gene: TRBJ2-5

CDR3 protein: CAWSAPGQGFGGYTF
CDR3 DNA: TGTGCCTGGAGCGCTCCGGGACAGGGGTTTGGGGGCTACACCTTC
clone size: .
D gene: TRBD1
V gene: TRBV30
J gene: TRBJ1-2

CDR3 protein: CASSQGAGVLIPIDNEQFF
CDR3 DNA: TGTGCCAGCAGCCAAGGAGCGGGAGTGCTGATTCCGATCGACAATGAGCAGTTCTTC
clone size: .
D gene: TRBD2
V gene: TRBV3-1
J gene: TRBJ2-1

CDR3 protein: CASSLALGLAGEGTQYF
CDR3 DNA: TGTGCCAGCAGTTTAGCCTTGGGACTAGCGGGGGAGGGTACGCAGTATTTT
clone size: .
D gene: TRBD2
V gene: TRBV12-3/TRBV12-4
J gene: TRBJ2-3

CDR3 protein: CSVWEDSPYEQYF
CDR3 DNA: TGCAGCGTCTGGGAGGACAGTCCCTACGAGCAGTACTTC
clone size: .
D gene: .
V gene: TRBV29-1
J gene: TRBJ2-7

CDR3 protein: CASSYGQDYEQYF
CDR3 DNA: TGTGCCAGCAGCTACGGACAGGACTACGAGCAGTACTTC
clone size: .
D gene: TRBD1
V gene: TRBV13
J gene: TRBJ2-7

CDR3 protein: CASSLYNAIDEQFF
CDR3 DNA: TGTGCCAGCAGTTTATACAATGCTATCGATGAGCAGTTCTTC
clone size: .
D gene: .
V gene: TRBV27
J gene: TRBJ2-1

CDR3 protein: CASSLQGADQPQHF
CDR3 DNA: TGTGCCAGCAGCCTACAGGGGGCCGATCAGCCCCAGCATTTT
clone size: once
D gene: TRBD1
V gene: TRBV7-6
J gene: TRBJ1-5

CDR3 protein: CASSEIAGGEEAQYF
CDR3 DNA: TGTGCCAGCAGTGAAATTGCGGGGGGAGAAGAGGCCCAGTACTTC
clone size: .
D gene: TRBD2
V gene: TRBV6-1
J gene: TRBJ2-5

CDR3 protein: CASSERLAAYNEQFF
CDR3 DNA: TGTGCCAGCAGTGAGAGACTAGCGGCCTACAATGAGCAGTTCTTC
clone size: once
D gene: TRBD2
V gene: TRBV2
J gene: TRBJ2-1

CDR3 protein: CASSVQGNSPLHF
CDR3 DNA: TGTGCCAGCAGTGTCCAGGGAAATTCACCCCTCCACTTT
clone size: once
D gene: .
V gene: TRBV2
J gene: TRBJ1-6

CDR3 protein: CASSQSQGPYEQYF
CDR3 DNA: TGCGCCAGCAGCCAATCGCAGGGCCCCTACGAGCAGTACTTC
clone size: once
D gene: .
V gene: TRBV4-3
J gene: TRBJ2-7

CDR3 protein: CASSIIGRSEAFF
CDR3 DNA: TGTGCCAGCAGCATAATTGGGAGGTCTGAAGCTTTCTTT
clone size: .
D gene: .
V gene: TRBV14
J gene: TRBJ1-1

CDR3 protein: CASRLTGGEDYGYTF
CDR3 DNA: TGTGCCAGCAGGTTGACAGGGGGCGAAGACTATGGCTACACCTTC
clone size: .
D gene: TRBD1
V gene: TRBV3-1
J gene: TRBJ1-2

CDR3 protein: CASSLVAGGIGTEAFF
CDR3 DNA: TGCGCCAGCAGCTTGGTGGCAGGGGGCATCGGCACTGAAGCTTTCTTT
clone size: .
D gene: TRBD1
V gene: TRBV5-1
J gene: TRBJ1-1

CDR3 protein: CASSSSPGDNYEQYF
CDR3 DNA: TGTGCCAGCAGCTCCTCCCCTGGGGACAACTACGAGCAGTACTTC
clone size: .
D gene: .
V gene: TRBV9
J gene: TRBJ2-7

CDR3 protein: CASSQGNEETQYF
CDR3 DNA: TGTGCCAGCAGTCAGGGAAATGAAGAGACCCAGTACTTC
clone size: .
D gene: .
V gene: TRBV12-3/TRBV12-4
J gene: TRBJ2-5

CDR3 protein: CAWSDRGYEQYF
CDR3 DNA: TGTGCCTGGAGCGACAGGGGCTACGAGCAGTACTTC
clone size: .
D gene: TRBD1
V gene: TRBV30
J gene: TRBJ2-7

CDR3 protein: CASSPRGRATDTQYF
CDR3 DNA: TGTGCCAGCAGCCCAAGGGGGAGGGCCACAGATACGCAGTATTTT
clone size: .
D gene: .
V gene: TRBV9
J gene: TRBJ2-3

CDR3 protein: CASSLPSGVADTQYF
CDR3 DNA: TGTGCCAGCAGCTTGCCTAGCGGGGTGGCGGATACGCAGTATTTT
clone size: .
D gene: TRBD2
V gene: TRBV5-4
J gene: TRBJ2-3

CDR3 protein: CASSHASGDNEQFF
CDR3 DNA: TGCGCCAGCAGCCATGCGTCGGGGGACAATGAGCAGTTCTTC
clone size: .
D gene: .
V gene: TRBV4-1
J gene: TRBJ2-1

CDR3 protein: CASSLTRRSGDTQYF
CDR3 DNA: TGTGCCAGCAGCTTAACGAGGAGGTCGGGAGATACGCAGTATTTT
clone size: .
D gene: .
V gene: TRBV7-3
J gene: TRBJ2-3

CDR3 protein: CASTSSPNRAYDTGELFF
CDR3 DNA: TGTGCCAGCACATCCTCCCCCAACAGGGCTTACGACACCGGGGAGCTGTTTTTT
clone size: .
D gene: .
V gene: TRBV9
J gene: TRBJ2-2

CDR3 protein: CASSVTSGYNEQFF
CDR3 DNA: TGTGCCAGCAGCGTCACTAGCGGCTACAATGAGCAGTTCTTC
clone size: .
D gene: TRBD2
V gene: TRBV2
J gene: TRBJ2-1

CDR3 protein: CASQEGVAFYEQYF
CDR3 DNA: TGTGCCAGCCAAGAGGGGGTAGCCTTCTACGAGCAGTACTTC
clone size: once
D gene: .
V gene: TRBV6-1
J gene: TRBJ2-7

CDR3 protein: CASSHGEGETGELFF
CDR3 DNA: TGTGCCAGCAGCCACGGGGAAGGAGAAACCGGGGAGCTGTTTTTT
clone size: .
D gene: .
V gene: TRBV4-2
J gene: TRBJ2-2

CDR3 protein: CASSYSAFSGAGYNEQFF
CDR3 DNA: TGTGCCAGCAGTTACTCAGCCTTTAGCGGAGCGGGGTACAATGAGCAGTTCTTC
clone size: .
D gene: TRBD2
V gene: TRBV6-2/TRBV6-3
J gene: TRBJ2-1

CDR3 protein: CASSYSTLTGGLQETQYF
CDR3 DNA: TGTGCCAGCAGTTACTCGACCCTGACAGGGGGTCTCCAAGAGACCCAGTACTTC
clone size: .
D gene: TRBD1
V gene: TRBV6-5
J gene: TRBJ2-5

CDR3 protein: CASSGGNEQYF
CDR3 DNA: TGTGCCAGCAGTGGGGGAAACGAGCAGTACTTC
clone size: .
D gene: .
V gene: TRBV28
J gene: TRBJ2-7

CDR3 protein: CASSYPPIGNEQFF
CDR3 DNA: TGTGCCAGCAGTTACCCCCCCATTGGGAATGAGCAGTTCTTC
clone size: .
D gene: .
V gene: TRBV6-6
J gene: TRBJ2-1

CDR3 protein: CASSPDRELFF
CDR3 DNA: TGTGCCAGCAGTCCGGACCGGGAGCTGTTTTTT
clone size: .
D gene: .
V gene: TRBV28
J gene: TRBJ2-2

CDR3 protein: CASSPSSTREPQHF
CDR3 DNA: TGTGCCAGCTCACCATCGAGCACCCGGGAGCCCCAGCATTTT
clone size: .
D gene: .
V gene: TRBV18
J gene: TRBJ1-5

CDR3 protein: CASTTGRNNEQFF
CDR3 DNA: TGTGCCAGTACCACGGGGCGGAACAATGAGCAGTTCTTC
clone size: .
D gene: .
V gene: TRBV19
J gene: TRBJ2-1

CDR3 protein: CASGLAGNEQFF
CDR3 DNA: TGTGCCAGTGGACTAGCGGGTAATGAGCAGTTCTTC
clone size: few
D gene: TRBD2
V gene: TRBV27
J gene: TRBJ2-1

CDR3 protein: CASSISTSYEQYF
CDR3 DNA: TGTGCCAGTAGTATCAGTACCTCCTACGAGCAGTACTTC
clone size: .
D gene: .
V gene: TRBV19
J gene: TRBJ2-7

CDR3 protein: CASSFWDFSGNTIYF
CDR3 DNA: TGTGCCAGCAGTTTTTGGGATTTCTCTGGAAACACCATATATTTT
clone size: .
D gene: .
V gene: TRBV12-3/TRBV12-4
J gene: TRBJ1-3

CDR3 protein: CASMSAAGTTDTQYF
CDR3 DNA: TGTGCCAGCATGTCGGCAGCAGGCACCACAGATACGCAGTATTTT
clone size: .
D gene: .
V gene: TRBV21-1
J gene: TRBJ2-3

CDR3 protein: CASSLNREAYEQYF
CDR3 DNA: TGCGCCAGCAGCTTGAACAGGGAGGCCTACGAGCAGTACTTC
clone size: .
D gene: .
V gene: TRBV5-1
J gene: TRBJ2-7

CDR3 protein: CASSNPQGRPEAFF
CDR3 DNA: TGTGCCAGTAGTAACCCACAGGGTCGGCCTGAAGCTTTCTTT
clone size: .
D gene: .
V gene: TRBV19
J gene: TRBJ1-1

CDR3 protein: CASTGLGSEQFF
CDR3 DNA: TGTGCCAGTACTGGCTTAGGGTCTGAGCAGTTCTTC
clone size: .
D gene: .
V gene: TRBV19
J gene: TRBJ2-1

CDR3 protein: CASSLRTETNTEAFF
CDR3 DNA: TGTGCCAGCAGTCTCAGGACAGAGACGAACACTGAAGCTTTCTTT
clone size: .
D gene: .
V gene: TRBV12-3/TRBV12-4
J gene: TRBJ1-1

CDR3 protein: CASSPGGGVTEAFF
CDR3 DNA: TGTGCCAGCAGCCCCGGAGGAGGGGTCACTGAAGCTTTCTTT
clone size: .
D gene: .
V gene: TRBV7-3
J gene: TRBJ1-1

CDR3 protein: CASSLSAGFTDTQYF
CDR3 DNA: TGTGCCAGCAGCTTATCCGCCGGGTTCACAGATACGCAGTATTTT
clone size: once
D gene: .
V gene: TRBV7-2
J gene: TRBJ2-3

CDR3 protein: CASSLEFNPPGELFF
CDR3 DNA: TGTGCCAGCAGCTTAGAATTCAACCCCCCGGGGGAGCTGTTTTTT
clone size: .
D gene: .
V gene: TRBV7-9
J gene: TRBJ2-2

CDR3 protein: CASSPVAGDTDTQYF
CDR3 DNA: TGTGCCAGCAGCCCGGTAGCGGGGGACACAGATACGCAGTATTTT
clone size: .
D gene: TRBD2
V gene: TRBV7-3
J gene: TRBJ2-3

CDR3 protein: CSARDRLAGGVGELFF
CDR3 DNA: TGCAGTGCTAGAGATCGCCTAGCGGGAGGGGTCGGGGAGCTGTTTTTT
clone size: .
D gene: TRBD2
V gene: TRBV20-1
J gene: TRBJ2-2

CDR3 protein: CASSEQKGNSPLHF
CDR3 DNA: TGTGCCAGCAGTGAACAAAAGGGCAATTCACCCCTCCACTTT
clone size: .
D gene: .
V gene: TRBV25-1
J gene: TRBJ1-6

CDR3 protein: CASSGRENRDEQYF
CDR3 DNA: TGTGCCAGCAGCGGACGGGAGAATAGGGACGAGCAGTACTTC
clone size: .
D gene: .
V gene: TRBV5-4
J gene: TRBJ2-7